The 32 T cell receptor beta chains in this list originate from one sample, sequenced in a study of shared clonotypes between healthy human individuals. Method: immunoSEQ multiplex PCR; TCRdb's copy keeps in-frame clones and lacks some. The table has roughly 2 million clones, around 95% seen once. What was sequenced was naive CD4+ T cells sorted from blood. Noted subset: CD45RA+ positively selected. The receptor set was obtained from a man younger than 30 in good health.

This clone was seen a single time. CDR3 in amino acids: CASSLGESSGNTIYF. CDR3 nucleotides: TGTGCCAGCAGCTTGGGGGAAAGCTCTGGAAACACCATATATTTT. J is TRBJ1-3 and V is TRBV7-9, with D perhaps matching TRBD1 (5 bases). The CDR3 consists of 15 residues. Trimming cost V 3 bases and J 0 bases, with 9 bases left between them. In germline, CDR1 is SEHNR, CDR2 FQNEAQ (reference sequence).

The rearrangement links TRBV6-5 to TRBJ1-1; D possibly corresponds to TRBD1 (5 bases). The CDR3 loop spans 12 amino acids. Trimming pared 2 bases from V and 10 bases from J, leaving 11 bases between. Germline CDR1 and CDR2: MNHEY and SVGAGI. The CDR3 sequence is CASSYGGDRAFF. CDR3 DNA: TGTGCCAGCAGTTACGGAGGGGATCGAGCTTTCTTT.

This chain uses TRBV5-1 with TRBJ1-2; 10 bases are shared with TRBD1. This CDR3 has 16 amino acids. V was clipped by 4 bases and J by 5 bases; unmatched bases: 11. The germline gives CDR1 SGHRS, CDR2 YFSETQ. DNA for the CDR3: TGCGCCAGCAGCGCAGGAATTGGACAGGGGGATTATGGCTACACCTTC. Translation: CASSAGIGQGDYGYTF.

This chain links TRBV9 with TRBJ2-7; TRBD1 aligns across 11 bases. Germline V gives CDR1 SGDLS, CDR2 YYNGEE. After removal of 0 bases from V and 5 bases from J, the junction contained 4 bases not matched to a gene. The CDR3 spans 15 residues. The CDR3 sequence: CASSVDGQGAHEQYF. The DNA for the CDR3 is TGTGCCAGCAGCGTAGATGGACAGGGGGCGCACGAGCAGTACTTC. The whole variable domain, remainder taken from reference TRBV9 and TRBJ2-7, is DSGVTQTPKHLITATGQRVTLRCSPRSGDLSVYWYQQSLDQGLQFLIQYYNGEERAKGNILERFSAQQFPDLHSELNLSSLELGDSALYFCASSVDGQGAHEQYFGPGTRLTVT.

The J gene is TRBJ2-7, the V gene TRBV28, with 11 bases that match TRBD2. This CDR3 is 15 amino acids long. The V gene's germline CDR1 is MDHEN and CDR2 SYDVKM. V shed 6 bases and J 2 bases; nucleotides not matched to a gene: 6. As DNA, the CDR3 is TGTGCCAGCAGGCCGGGGACTAGCGGTCCCTACGAGCAGTACTTC. Translated, it gives CASRPGTSGPYEQYF.

The chain employs TRBV13 and TRBJ1-4; D not certain. V lost 1 base, J lost 0 bases, and 9 bases lay in between. CDR1 is PRHDT, CDR2 FYEKMQ, per germline (reference sequence). The CDR3 is 16 residues long. The CDR3 nucleotides are TGTGCCAGCAGCTTAGTGGGGAAGTCAACTAATGAAAAACTGTTTTTT. Translating it yields CASSLVGKSTNEKLFF.

This clone was picked up one time. V usage is TRBV5-1 and J usage is TRBJ2-2; D is ambiguous. The CDR3 is made up of 14 amino acids. Deletions cut 5 bases from V and 1 base from J, with 9 bases between. Germline CDR1 reads SGHRS; CDR2 reads YFSETQ. In DNA, the CDR3 is TGCGCCAGCAGATGGGCAGGGAACACCGGGGAGCTGTTTTTT. This codes for CASRWAGNTGELFF.

The CDR3 sequence is CASSLGQGSEQFF. The DNA for the CDR3 is TGTGCCAGCAGCTTAGGACAGGGGAGTGAGCAGTTCTTC. The J gene is TRBJ2-1, the V gene TRBV11-2; 8 nucleotides agree with TRBD1. Germline assignment: CDR1 SGHAT and CDR2 FQNNGV. V was clipped by 1 base and J by 9 bases; unmatched bases: 2. The CDR3 runs to 13 residues.

V is TRBV6-5 and J is TRBJ2-2, with D perhaps matching TRBD1 or TRBD2 (5 bases each). This CDR3 is 14 amino acids long. The V end was cut by 2 bases, the J end by 6 bases, with 10 bases between. Germline V lookup: CDR1 MNHEY, CDR2 SVGAGI. The CDR3 DNA is TGTGCCAGCAGTTACGGGACCCCTTCCGGGGAGCTGTTTTTT. It yields the protein CASSYGTPSGELFF.

This clone has just a few counts. Other DNA sequences in the same sample also yield this CDR3. The chain combines TRBV30 with TRBJ1-5; D is undetermined. The germline V gene has CDR1 GTSNPN and CDR2 SVGIG (reference sequence). Trimming shortened V by 2 bases and J by 4 bases, and 6 bases separated the two germline ends. The CDR3 sequence is 12 residues long. The CDR3 DNA is TGTGCCTGGAGTTCCGGGAATCAGCCCCAGCATTTT. This translates into CAWSSGNQPQHF.

Concerning this clone: Other nucleotide sequences from this sample produce the same CDR3. The chain carries TRBV5-1 and TRBJ2-7; 9 positions agree with TRBD1. Trimming cost V 2 bases and J 2 bases; bases outside gene matches: 8. This CDR3 is 16 amino acids long. Germline V gene sequence: CDR1 SGHRS, CDR2 YFSETQ. DNA for the CDR3: TGCGCCAGCAGCTTTTTACCGGGACAGGGCGCCTACGAGCAGTACTTC. It specifies CASSFLPGQGAYEQYF.

This chain links TRBV4-3 with TRBJ2-1, with 8 bases lining up with TRBD2. V lost 4 bases, J lost 2 bases, and 4 bases stayed unmatched. The CDR3 totals 15 residues. Germline V gives CDR1 LGHNA, CDR2 YSLEER. The CDR3: CASSRTSSTYNEQFF. Here the CDR3 DNA reads TGCGCCAGCAGCCGGACTAGCAGCACCTACAATGAGCAGTTCTTC.

The rearrangement uses TRBV19 and TRBJ1-2; D perhaps matches TRBD1 (5 bases). Germline CDR1 is LNHDA and CDR2 is SQIVND (reference sequence). The ends were cut back, 10 bases at V and 5 bases at J, with 11 bases in the middle. The CDR3 sequence is 11 residues long. CDR3 in DNA: TGTGCCACAACTAGGGGTTATGGCTACACCTTC. Its protein product is CATTRGYGYTF.

The rearrangement joins TRBV6-5 to TRBJ1-1; 11 bases are shared with TRBD1. CDR3 size: 16 residues. Germline CDR1 reads MNHEY; CDR2 reads SVGAGI. V shed 2 bases and J 5 bases; nucleotides not matched to a gene: 7. The CDR3: CASSYLGQGAGTEAFF. CDR3 DNA sequence: TGTGCCAGCAGTTACCTTGGACAGGGGGCCGGGACTGAAGCTTTCTTT.

V and J are TRBV6-5 and TRBJ1-1; D not resolved. The V gene's germline CDR1 is MNHEY and CDR2 SVGAGI. The CDR3 sequence is 14 residues long. V dropped 0 bases and J dropped 1 base, with 6 bases sitting between them. The DNA for the CDR3 is TGTGCCAGCAGTTACTCGCTTGCGAACACTGAAGCTTTCTTT. This gives the protein CASSYSLANTEAFF.

This clone was picked up one time. The CDR3 region has the DNA TGTGCCAGCAGTGTCCAGCGGGCCGACACAGATACGCAGTATTTT. It specifies CASSVQRADTDTQYF. The chain couples TRBV2 to TRBJ2-3, with a possible D match to TRBD2 (6 bases). The V gene's germline CDR1 is SNHLY and CDR2 FYNNEI. V shed 4 bases and J shed 2 bases, with 13 bases lying between them. The CDR3 extends over 15 amino acids.

This rearrangement joins TRBV7-9 to TRBJ2-2; 7 bases fit TRBD1. Germline CDR1 SEHNR, CDR2 FQNEAQ (reference sequence). This CDR3 region has 14 residues. V trimming: 4 bases; J trimming: 6 bases; junction bases outside the gene matches: 5. CDR3 bases: TGTGCCAGCAGCTCCGGACAGGCCGCCGGGGAGCTGTTTTTT. Amino acid sequence: CASSSGQAAGELFF. Using reference TRBV7-9 and TRBJ2-2 for the parts outside the CDR3, the full variable domain is DTGVSQNPRHKITKRGQNVTFRCDPISEHNRLYWYRQTLGQGPEFLTYFQNEAQLEKSRLLSDRFSAERPKGSFSTLEIQRTEQGDSAMYLCASSSGQAAGELFFGEGSRLTVL.

V usage is TRBV2 and J usage is TRBJ1-2, with D possibly TRBD1 on 6 matching bases. The CDR3 totals 13 residues. Germline V gene sequence: CDR1 SNHLY, CDR2 FYNNEI. The V end lost 6 bases, the J end lost 8 bases, and 16 bases lay between the germline ends. In DNA form, the CDR3 reads TGTGCCAGCAGGGCGAACAGGGATGGGGGCTACACCTTC. Protein product: CASRANRDGGYTF. Using reference TRBV2 and TRBJ1-2 for the parts outside the CDR3, the full variable domain is EPEVTQTPSHQVTQMGQEVILRCVPISNHLYFYWYRQILGQKVEFLVSFYNNEISEKSEIFDDQFSVERPDGSNFTLKIRSTKLEDSAMYFCASRANRDGGYTFGSGTRLTVV.

The chain couples TRBV30 to TRBJ1-1; D gene unclear. The CDR3 consists of 11 residues. The V gene's germline CDR1 is GTSNPN and CDR2 SVGIG (reference sequence). The V and J ends lost 1 base and 8 bases respectively, with 8 bases between them. Here the CDR3 DNA reads TGTGCCTGGAGTGCCAGTACGGAAGCTTTCTTT. It yields the protein CAWSASTEAFF.

This chain connects TRBV7-2 to TRBJ2-1; D unresolved. CDR3 length: 12 residues. V lost 5 bases and J 1 base, leaving 3 bases between the germline ends. The germline CDR1 and CDR2 sequences are SGHTA and FQGNSA. This chain's CDR3 is CASSQSYNEQFF. The CDR3 DNA is TGTGCCAGCAGCCAATCCTACAATGAGCAGTTCTTC. The complete variable domain, with remaining parts taken from reference TRBV7-2 and TRBJ2-1, reads GAGVSQSPSNKVTEKGKDVELRCDPISGHTALYWYRQSLGQGLEFLIYFQGNSAPDKSGLPSDRFSAERTGGSVSTLTIQRTQQEDSAVYLCASSQSYNEQFFGPGTRLTVL.

This clone was detected only once. Other DNA sequences of this sample code for an identical CDR3. The rearrangement joins TRBV27 to TRBJ2-7; D remains unclear. Germline V gene data show CDR1 as MNHEY and CDR2 as SMNVEV (reference sequence). With 5 bases removed from V and 2 bases from J, the gap between germline ends came to 4 bases. CDR3 length: 11 residues. The CDR3 loop is CASSLPYEQYF. The CDR3 bases are TGTGCCAGCAGTCTCCCCTACGAGCAGTACTTC.

The V call is TRBV6-6, the J call TRBJ2-7; D gene unclear. V lost 3 bases and J lost 0, with 15 bases in between. There are 16 residues in the CDR3. Looked up from germline, CDR1 is MNHNY and CDR2 is SVGAGI (reference sequence). CDR3 sequence: CASSYPMSESSYEQYF. Here the CDR3 DNA reads TGTGCCAGCAGTTATCCCATGTCAGAGAGCTCCTACGAGCAGTACTTC.

The chain joins TRBV25-1 to TRBJ1-3, with D perhaps matching TRBD1 (5 bases). V was pared by 5 bases and J by 2 bases, with 13 bases between. The germline V gene encodes CDR1 MGHDK and CDR2 SYGVNS. The CDR3 totals 15 residues. The CDR3: CASSTPGATGNTIYF. CDR3 in DNA: TGTGCCAGCAGTACCCCCGGGGCGACTGGAAACACCATATATTTT.

The chain couples TRBV25-1 to TRBJ2-5; unclear D gene. Germline CDR1 is MGHDK and CDR2 is SYGVNS. V gave up 4 bases and J gave up 0 bases, with 9 bases separating them. The CDR3 runs 14 residues. Written as DNA, the CDR3 is TGTGCCAGCAGTGCTCCCAAGTACCAAGAGACCCAGTACTTC. Its translation: CASSAPKYQETQYF. Combining the CDR3 with reference TRBV25-1 and TRBJ2-5 gives the whole variable domain EADIYQTPRYLVIGTGKKITLECSQTMGHDKMYWYQQDPGMELHLIHYSYGVNSTEKGDLSSESTVSRIRTEHFPLTLESARPSHTSQYLCASSAPKYQETQYFGPGTRLLVL.

The chain uses TRBV4-3 and TRBJ1-5; D not certain. Germline assignment: CDR1 LGHNA and CDR2 YSLEER. The CDR3 has 13 residues. Deletions cut 0 bases from V and 5 bases from J, with 5 bases between. Here the CDR3 reads CASSQDLDQPQHF. As DNA, the CDR3 is TGCGCCAGCAGCCAAGATCTCGATCAGCCCCAGCATTTT.

The chain recombines TRBV4-1 with TRBJ1-2; 7 nucleotides agree with TRBD1. Germline V gives CDR1 MGHRA, CDR2 YSYEKL. The CDR3 totals 15 residues. V trimming: 2 bases; J trimming: 5 bases; junction bases outside the gene matches: 8. The CDR3 protein is CASSQLPGQKYGYTF. CDR3 in DNA: TGCGCCAGCAGCCAATTACCGGGACAGAAATATGGCTACACCTTC.

The chain couples TRBV2 to TRBJ1-5, with D tentatively TRBD1 (6 bases). CDR1 and CDR2 (germline): SNHLY, FYNNEI. The V end lost 7 bases, the J end lost 4 bases, and 20 bases lay between the germline ends. The CDR3 is made up of 16 amino acids. CDR3 residues: CASNLLGGRSNQPQHF. Here the CDR3 DNA reads TGTGCCAGCAATTTATTAGGGGGGCGTTCTAATCAGCCCCAGCATTTT.

The V call is TRBV5-6, the J call TRBJ2-3; TRBD1 is a possible D gene (6 bases). This CDR3 comprises 17 residues. Trimming stripped 2 bases from V and 2 bases from J, with 18 bases between. CDR1 SGHDT and CDR2 YYEEEE come from the germline V gene. Written as DNA, the CDR3 is TGTGCCAGCAGCTTCACTACAGGGAGATCATCCACAGATACGCAGTATTTT. It specifies CASSFTTGRSSTDTQYF.

The CDR3 DNA follows: TGTGCCAGCAGCTTGAGACGAGCCGGGACTAGCACCTACGAGCAGTACTTC. It is translated as CASSLRRAGTSTYEQYF. The V gene is TRBV5-6, the J gene TRBJ2-7, with TRBD2 identical over 9 bases. V shed 1 base and J 2 bases; nucleotides not matched to a gene: 10. Per the germline V gene, CDR1 is SGHDT and CDR2 is YYEEEE. This CDR3 region has 17 residues.

Worth noting for this clone: This specimen includes other DNA sequences encoding the same CDR3. V is TRBV4-1 and J is TRBJ2-5, with 14 bases matching TRBD2. Germline V gene data show CDR1 as MGHRA and CDR2 as YSYEKL. With 4 bases clipped from V and 4 bases from J, the junction kept 2 bases outside the gene matches. CDR3 length: 15 residues. In nucleotides, the CDR3 is TGCGCCAGCAGCCCGGGACTAGCGGGAGTAGAGACCCAGTACTTC. Its protein is CASSPGLAGVETQYF.

The table lists this clone with a few counts. The V and J genes are TRBV7-2 and TRBJ2-7; D may be TRBD1 (7 bases). The CDR3 runs to 14 residues. V was shortened by 2 bases and J by 3 bases, with 11 bases between the two germline ends. CDR1 and CDR2 from the germline V gene are SGHTA and FQGNSA. As DNA, the CDR3 is TGTGCCAGCAGCTTACTCAGGGGGGACTACGAGCAGTACTTC. It codes for CASSLLRGDYEQYF. The full variable domain, its missing parts supplied by reference TRBV7-2 and TRBJ2-7, is GAGVSQSPSNKVTEKGKDVELRCDPISGHTALYWYRQSLGQGLEFLIYFQGNSAPDKSGLPSDRFSAERTGGSVSTLTIQRTQQEDSAVYLCASSLLRGDYEQYFGPGTRLTVT.

V and J are TRBV5-1 and TRBJ2-1; 7 nucleotides align to TRBD1. V dropped 4 bases and J dropped 0; count of bases not matched to a gene: 4. CDR3 size: 15 residues. CDR1 is SGHRS and CDR2 is YFSETQ in the germline V gene. CDR3 residues: CASSRGQSSYNEQFF. The CDR3 bases are TGCGCCAGCAGCCGGGGACAGAGCTCCTACAATGAGCAGTTCTTC.